This T cell receptor beta chain was retrieved from a study of blood T cell repertoires in COVID-19. At the level of the study: Samples came from the United States, Italy and Spain, spanning acute and convalescent COVID-19. Nucleic acid was either cDNA or gDNA, and it came from T cells, B-cell-depleted T cells, or PBMCs.

Germline values: CDR1 SGHTA, CDR2 FQGTGA. The CDR3 consists of 15 residues. V shed 5 bases and J shed 1 base, with 13 bases lying between them. Patients of the Seattle cohort, enrolled during active infection, were followed longitudinally. Libraries were prepared by immunoSEQ multiplex PCR; TCRdb keeps only in-frame clonotypes and omits some of them. The sample yields 200,000 to 300,000 clones, approximately 85% seen once. This clonotype was sampled from a man aged 45-60 years with COVID-19, enrolled during active disease. The sample was peripheral blood. The chain employs TRBV7-3 and TRBJ2-3, with D unresolved. CDR3 DNA sequence: TGTGCCAGCAGCCCCGGTGCCACTGGCACAGATACGCAGTATTTT. Translation gives CASSPGATGTDTQYF.